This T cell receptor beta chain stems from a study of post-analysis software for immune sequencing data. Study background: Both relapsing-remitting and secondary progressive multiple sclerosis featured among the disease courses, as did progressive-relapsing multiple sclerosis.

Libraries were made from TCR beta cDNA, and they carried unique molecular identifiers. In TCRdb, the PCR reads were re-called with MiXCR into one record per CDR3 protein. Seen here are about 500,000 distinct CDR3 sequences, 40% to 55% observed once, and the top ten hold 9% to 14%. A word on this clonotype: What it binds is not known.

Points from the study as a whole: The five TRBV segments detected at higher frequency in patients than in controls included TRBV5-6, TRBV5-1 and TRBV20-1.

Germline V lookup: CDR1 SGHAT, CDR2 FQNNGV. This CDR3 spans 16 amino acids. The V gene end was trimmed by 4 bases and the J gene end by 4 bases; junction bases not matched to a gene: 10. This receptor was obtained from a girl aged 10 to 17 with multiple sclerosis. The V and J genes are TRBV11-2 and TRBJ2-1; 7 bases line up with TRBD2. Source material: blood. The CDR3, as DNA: TGTGCCAGCAGCTCGTCAACTAGCGCAAGGTACAATGAGCAGTTCTTC. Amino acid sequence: CASSSSTSARYNEQFF.